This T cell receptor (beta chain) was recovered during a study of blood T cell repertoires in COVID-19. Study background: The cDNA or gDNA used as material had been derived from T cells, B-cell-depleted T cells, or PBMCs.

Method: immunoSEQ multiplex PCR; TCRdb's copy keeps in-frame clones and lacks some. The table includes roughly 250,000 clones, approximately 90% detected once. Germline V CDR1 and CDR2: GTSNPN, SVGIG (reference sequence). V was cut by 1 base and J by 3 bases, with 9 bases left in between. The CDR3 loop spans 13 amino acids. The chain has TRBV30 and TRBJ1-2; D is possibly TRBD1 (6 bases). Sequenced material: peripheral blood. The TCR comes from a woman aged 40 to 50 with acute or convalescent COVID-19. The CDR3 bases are TGTGCCTGGAGTGCAGGGGCGGACTATGGCTACACCTTC. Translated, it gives CAWSAGADYGYTF. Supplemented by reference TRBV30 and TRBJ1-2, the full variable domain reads SQTIHQWPATLVQPVGSPLSLECTVEGTSNPNLYWYRQAAGRGLQLLFYSVGIGQISSEVPQNLSASRPQDRQFILSSKKLLLSDSGFYLCAWSAGADYGYTFGSGTRLTVV.